This entry lists 25 T cell receptor beta chains sequenced from one sample in a study of T-cell memory formation after mild COVID-19. From the 5' RACE reads, TCRdb called clonotypes with MiXCR, one entry per CDR3 protein. Of about 290,000 distinct CDR3 sequences listed, less than 20% are singletons. Sequencing was done on a sample of PBMCs or a T cell subset sorted from them (not recorded which). These receptors originate from a man between 18 and 29 years old who had mild COVID-19 (a few samples of this study predate the infection). Cell type and time point are not known.

The J gene is TRBJ2-7, the V gene TRBV7-9; D may be TRBD1 (5 bases). The CDR3 sequence is 12 residues long. The V end lost 3 bases, the J end lost 6 bases, and 9 bases lay between the germline ends. Germline V lookup: CDR1 SEHNR, CDR2 FQNEAQ (reference sequence). CDR3 in amino acids: CASSLQGSEQYV. The DNA of the CDR3 is TGTGCCAGCAGCTTGCAGGGTAGCGAGCAGTACGTC.

This clonotype occurred a few times. V gene TRBV6-1 combines with J gene TRBJ2-5; TRBD2 aligns across 7 bases. The CDR3 is made up of 13 amino acids. The germline CDR1 and CDR2 sequences are MNHNS and SASEGT. The V and J ends lost 6 bases and 4 bases, in that order; junction bases with no gene match: 5. This CDR3 is CASRGLGGETQYF. The CDR3 bases are TGTGCCAGCAGAGGACTAGGCGGAGAGACCCAGTACTTC.

This chain links TRBV7-9 with TRBJ1-1; 10 nucleotides agree with TRBD1. Germline values: CDR1 SEHNR, CDR2 FQNEAQ (reference sequence). The CDR3 sequence is 13 residues long. Trimming took 5 bases from V and 8 from J; bases not matched to a gene: 5. CDR3 region: CASSLPGQGEAFF. CDR3 DNA sequence: TGTGCCAGCAGCCTCCCGGGACAGGGGGAAGCTTTCTTT.

The chain is built from TRBV29-1 and TRBJ2-1, with D perhaps matching TRBD1 or TRBD2 (5 bases each). This CDR3 comprises 14 residues. The germline V gene has CDR1 SQVTM and CDR2 ANQGSEA. V lost 3 bases to trimming and J lost 3 bases, with 12 bases between them. The CDR3: CSVDGTAYYNEQFF. CDR3 nucleotides: TGCAGCGTTGATGGGACGGCGTACTACAATGAGCAGTTCTTC.

This clonotype was seen more than once but under ten times. The genes are TRBV5-5 and TRBJ2-7; D could derive from TRBD1 or TRBD2 (6 bases each). V was shortened by 7 bases and J by 3 bases, with 20 bases between the two germline ends. The CDR3 length is 15 residues. The germline gives CDR1 SGHKS, CDR2 YYEKEE (reference sequence). CDR3 nucleotide sequence: TGTGCCAGCGACCGGGGGCGGTGGGAGGACTACGAGCAGTACTTC. Translation: CASDRGRWEDYEQYF.

This clonotype was picked up many times. This chain uses TRBV5-1 with TRBJ2-7, with 8 positions matching TRBD1. V lost 0 bases and J lost 3; bases outside the gene matches: 5. This CDR3 is 15 amino acids long. CDR1 and CDR2 from the germline V gene are SGHRS and YFSETQ. CDR3 region: CASSLGGQGHYEQYV. The CDR3 bases are TGCGCCAGCAGCTTGGGTGGACAGGGCCACTACGAGCAGTACGTC.

This clonotype was found a few times. The chain has TRBV5-6 and TRBJ1-2; 9 bases align to TRBD1. The CDR3 sequence is 16 residues long. Germline V lookup: CDR1 SGHDT, CDR2 YYEEEE. The J segment lost 7 bases and the V segment lost 0 bases, leaving 10 bases of the junction unmatched. The CDR3 DNA reads TGTGCCAGCAGCTTGGGTGCACAGGGGGCTCGGGTTGGCTACACCTTC. It specifies CASSLGAQGARVGYTF.

This clonotype was detected a few times. This chain uses TRBV27 with TRBJ2-4; TRBD1 matches at 7 bases. In germline, CDR1 is MNHEY, CDR2 SMNVEV (reference sequence). The CDR3 extends over 15 amino acids. After removal of 5 bases from V and 1 base from J, the junction contained 5 bases not matched to a gene. CDR3 in amino acids: CASSVHRGAKNIQYF. DNA for the CDR3: TGTGCCAGCAGTGTACACAGGGGTGCCAAAAACATTCAGTACTTC.

This clonotype was seen more than once but under ten times. CDR3 protein: CASSQGQGSTDTQYF. The CDR3 bases are TGTGCCAGCAGCCAAGGACAGGGAAGCACAGATACGCAGTATTTT. The genes are TRBV4-2 and TRBJ2-3; 7 positions agree with TRBD1. The trim removed 1 base at V and 0 bases at J, leaving 1 base unmatched. CDR1 is LGHNA and CDR2 is YNFKEQ in the germline V gene. The CDR3 loop spans 15 amino acids.

This clonotype was found once. The chain is built from TRBV14 and TRBJ2-1; 7 bases align to TRBD2. The V gene's germline CDR1 is SGHDN and CDR2 FVKESK. The CDR3 spans 14 residues. J gave up 7 bases and V 4 bases, and 7 bases lay outside the gene matches. The CDR3 nucleotides read TGTGCCAGCAGCCCCGGGTATAGCGGGAATGAGCAGTTCTTC. It codes for CASSPGYSGNEQFF.

This sequence joins TRBV7-6 and TRBJ2-3; 9 bases agree with TRBD2. Germline CDR1 and CDR2: SGHVS and FNYEAQ. The CDR3 consists of 15 residues. V shed 1 base, J shed 5 bases, and the junction held 4 bases outside the gene matches. This chain's CDR3 is CASSLGLAGRDTQYF. The CDR3 bases are TGTGCCAGCAGCTTAGGCCTAGCGGGGAGAGATACGCAGTATTTT.

The chain is built from TRBV12-3 or TRBV12-4 and TRBJ1-4; D remains unclear. Trimming left V 5 bases short and J 3 bases short, with 13 bases between. The CDR3 extends over 15 amino acids. The CDR3 nucleotides read TGTGCCAGCAGTCTTCGACTTGGGGCTAATGAAAAACTGTTTTTT. Protein sequence: CASSLRLGANEKLFF.

This clonotype was observed a handful of times. The chain carries TRBV7-2 and TRBJ2-1; 12 bases agree with TRBD2. With V trimmed by 4 bases and J by 0 bases, 4 bases remained unmatched. Looked up from germline, CDR1 is SGHTA and CDR2 is FQGNSA. The CDR3 extends over 17 amino acids. This CDR3 is CASSSRLAGVSYNEQFF. Written as DNA, the CDR3 is TGTGCCAGCAGCTCCAGACTAGCGGGGGTCTCCTACAATGAGCAGTTCTTC.

CDR3 sequence (DNA): TGTGCCAGCGGTAGCGGGGGTGTCTCCTACAATGAGCAGTTCTTC. This codes for CASGSGGVSYNEQFF. The chain employs TRBV6-6 and TRBJ2-1; 9 bases fit TRBD2. The CDR3 has 15 amino acids. CDR1 is MNHNY, CDR2 SVGAGI, per germline (reference sequence). Trimming cost V 8 bases and J 0 bases; bases outside gene matches: 5.

About this clonotype: The junction departs from germline at one end; a sequencing error may be responsible. The chain employs TRBV9 and TRBJ1-5; 9 bases fit TRBD1. This CDR3 has 15 amino acids. CDR1 SGDLS and CDR2 YYNGEE come from the germline V gene. Here the CDR3 reads CDSSVLGQGNEPQHF. The CDR3 DNA reads TGTGACAGCAGCGTTCTGGGACAGGGAAACGAGCCCCAGCATTTT.

The chain combines TRBV4-3 with TRBJ2-1; D may be TRBD2 (5 bases). Trimming shortened V by 0 bases and J by 1 base, and 10 bases separated the two germline ends. The V gene's germline CDR1 is LGHNA and CDR2 YSLEER. CDR3 length equals 16 residues. The DNA of the CDR3 is TGCGCCAGCAGCCAAGAAAAGGAGGTATCCTACAATGAGCAGTTCTTC. Translated, it gives CASSQEKEVSYNEQFF.

V and J are TRBV7-3 and TRBJ2-3; D call uncertain. Looked up from germline, CDR1 is SGHTA and CDR2 is FQGTGA. V was clipped by 3 bases and J by 7 bases, with 8 bases between them. The CDR3 contains 12 residues. The CDR3 here is CASSLTGHTQYF. CDR3 nucleotides: TGTGCCAGCAGCTTGACCGGGCATACGCAGTATTTT.

The table lists this clonotype with a few counts. V usage is TRBV5-1 and J usage is TRBJ1-4; D remains ambiguous. The V end was cut by 1 base, the J end by 3 bases, with 7 bases between. The germline V gene has CDR1 SGHRS and CDR2 YFSETQ. This CDR3 is 14 amino acids long. The CDR3 region is CASSLYGANEKLFF. The DNA of the CDR3 is TGCGCCAGCAGCTTGTACGGCGCTAATGAAAAACTGTTTTTT.

The V call is TRBV7-6, the J call TRBJ2-1; the D call may be TRBD1 or TRBD2 (6 bases each). CDR1 is SGHVS and CDR2 is FNYEAQ in the germline V gene. The CDR3 covers 14 residues. The ends were cut back, 3 bases at V and 8 bases at J, with 14 bases in the middle. CDR3 in DNA: TGTGCCAGCAGCTTGTTCGGGGGCAGGGATGAGCAGTTCTTC. This gives the protein CASSLFGGRDEQFF. Looking up the rest from reference TRBV7-6 and TRBJ2-1 gives the full variable domain: GAGVSQSPRYKVTKRGQDVALRCDPISGHVSLYWYRQALGQGPEFLTYFNYEAQQDKSGLPNDRFSAERPEGSISTLTIQRTEQRDSAMYRCASSLFGGRDEQFFGPGTRLTVL.

This clonotype was seen only a few times. The chain combines TRBV5-1 with TRBJ2-3, with 8 bases that match TRBD2. Germline V gene lookup returns CDR1 SGHRS and CDR2 YFSETQ. The CDR3 consists of 18 residues. The ends lost 3 bases at V and 2 bases at J; junction bases unmatched: 14. The chain's CDR3 is CASSSGLAAGGYTDTQYF. The CDR3 DNA follows: TGCGCCAGCAGCTCGGGGTTGGCGGCGGGGGGCTACACAGATACGCAGTATTTT.

This clonotype was seen a few times. An end of the junction differs from the germline gene, which may be a read error. The CDR3 loop is CASSTQTSGPSF. The CDR3 nucleotides are TGTGCCAGCAGTACCCAAACTAGCGGGCCCAGCTTC. The gene calls are TRBV28 and TRBJ2-4; TRBD2 agrees at 9 bases. Germline assignment: CDR1 MDHEN and CDR2 SYDVKM. The CDR3 length is 12 residues.

This clonotype was counted between two and nine times. V usage is TRBV7-9 and J usage is TRBJ1-4, with D uncertain. Trimming removed 2 bases at V and 0 bases at J, with 13 bases between. Germline values: CDR1 SEHNR, CDR2 FQNEAQ (reference sequence). This CDR3 spans 17 amino acids. The CDR3 is CASSLIRGIATNEKLFF. The CDR3 nucleotides read TGTGCCAGCAGCTTAATCCGCGGGATAGCAACTAATGAAAAACTGTTTTTT.

This clonotype was detected a few times. V gene TRBV7-9 combines with J gene TRBJ1-2; 8 bases align to TRBD1. Trimming took 5 bases from V and 8 from J; bases not matched to a gene: 13. The CDR3 is 15 amino acids. Germline CDR1 SEHNR, CDR2 FQNEAQ (reference sequence). The CDR3 here is CASSTRGGQVRGYTF. CDR3 DNA sequence: TGTGCCAGCAGCACCCGGGGGGGACAGGTCCGGGGCTACACCTTC.

The sample holds many counts of this clonotype. The CDR3 sequence is CASSLSQSGGQGEQFF. CDR3 bases: TGTGCCAGCAGCTTATCCCAGTCGGGGGGTCAGGGTGAGCAGTTCTTC. This chain links TRBV11-3 with TRBJ2-1; the match to TRBD2 covers 7 bases. The CDR3 covers 16 residues. Per the germline V gene, CDR1 is SGHNT and CDR2 is YENEEA. The junction had 13 bases not matched to a gene; V was cut back by 2 bases and J by 9 bases.

In DNA, the CDR3 is TGTGCCAGCAGCTTAGCTGGTGGGGTCGGTGGCTACACCTTC. Amino acids: CASSLAGGVGGYTF. V is TRBV7-2 and J is TRBJ1-2, with D unclear. V was cut by 0 bases and J by 7 bases, with 12 bases left in between. In germline, CDR1 is SGHTA, CDR2 FQGNSA. This CDR3 comprises 14 residues.